Listed here are 23 T cell receptor beta chains from one sample, sequenced in a study of OX40 agonist ivuxolimab in advanced cancers. Generated by immunoSEQ multiplex PCR, the TCRdb table keeps only in-frame clones and is missing some. The sample holds 60,000 to 85,000 clones, over 80% seen once. The sample in question was CD4+ or CD8+ T cells sorted from blood, obtained in a trial of the OX40 agonist ivuxolimab. The receptor set was obtained from an adult with an advanced solid tumor such as melanoma, head and neck, liver or kidney cancer.

This sequence joins TRBV21-1 and TRBJ2-7; whether TRBD1, the table's D call, matches the DNA was not checked. TRBV21-1 is labeled a pseudogene. This CDR3 region has 17 residues. For the CDR3, the DNA is TGTGCCAGCAGCAAAACGGGTTGGGACAGGGCGCCCTACGAGCAGTACTTC. Translation gives CASSKTGWDRAPYEQYF.

The V and J genes are TRBV6-1 and TRBJ1-2; D remains ambiguous. The germline V and J ends were trimmed by 9 bases and 8 bases, with 7 bases remaining between them. This CDR3 contains 9 residues. Germline loops: CDR1 MNHNS, CDR2 SASEGT. The CDR3 sequence: CASSGGYTF. The CDR3 nucleotides read TGTGCCAGTTCGGGAGGCTACACCTTC.

The genes are TRBV11-2 and TRBJ2-1; D is unclear. Trimming took 0 bases from V and 8 from J, leaving 8 bases between them. CDR3 length: 13 amino acids. Germline V gene lookup returns CDR1 SGHAT and CDR2 FQNNGV. The CDR3 nucleotides read TGTGCCAGCAGCTTAGACCTGGGCTATGAGCAGTTCTTC. It encodes CASSLDLGYEQFF.

The genes are TRBV7-7 and TRBJ2-2, with unresolved D. The ends were cut back, 5 bases at V and 1 base at J, with 14 bases in the middle. The CDR3 contains 16 residues. CDR1 is SSHAT and CDR2 is FNYEAQ in the germline V gene (reference sequence). The CDR3 region is CASSRLSVGNTGELFF. The CDR3 DNA reads as TGTGCCAGCAGCCGCCTCTCGGTGGGGAACACCGGGGAGCTGTTTTTT.

This clone showed up just a few times. In nucleotides, the CDR3 is TGTGCCAGCAGCCGACAGGGAGGAGAGACCCAGTACTTC. Encoded protein: CASSRQGGETQYF. The chain is built from TRBV7-3 and TRBJ2-5, with TRBD1 as a possible D gene (7 bases). The length of the CDR3 is 13 residues. Trimming left V 5 bases short and J 4 bases short, with 11 bases between. Germline lookup yields CDR1 SGHTA and CDR2 FQGTGA.

Comment on this clone: One end of the junction does not line up with germline, which may come from a read error. The chain employs TRBV6-5 and TRBJ1-2, with D perhaps matching TRBD1 (5 bases). CDR1 is MNHEY and CDR2 is SVGAGI in the germline V gene. This CDR3 spans 12 amino acids. This CDR3 is CASSRDGGLSSF. In DNA, the CDR3 is TGTGCCAGCAGTCGGGACGGCGGTTTAAGCTCCTTC.

The chain has TRBV5-1 and TRBJ1-5, with TRBD1 matching 8 bases. Germline assignment: CDR1 SGHRS and CDR2 YFSETQ. Germline trimming cut 0 bases from V and 6 bases from J; bases unmatched to any gene: 5. The CDR3 totals 15 residues. CDR3 sequence (DNA): TGCGCCAGCAGCTTGGGCAGGGGGCCCGGTCAGCCCCAGCATTTT. Its translation: CASSLGRGPGQPQHF.

The rearrangement joins TRBV27 to TRBJ2-5, with D possibly TRBD1 on 6 matching bases. The germline CDR1 and CDR2 sequences are MNHEY and SMNVEV (reference sequence). This CDR3 is 14 amino acids long. Trimming shortened V by 5 bases and J by 4 bases, and 14 bases separated the two germline ends. CDR3 DNA: TGTGCCAGCAGTCCCCGCCCCAGGGGAGAGACCCAGTACTTC. This sequence encodes CASSPRPRGETQYF.

The sample holds one count of this clone. The J gene is TRBJ2-1, the V gene TRBV30, with 7 bases lining up with TRBD1. This CDR3 has 13 residues. After removal of 7 bases from V and 1 base from J, the junction contained 4 bases not matched to a gene. The germline V gene has CDR1 GTSNPN and CDR2 SVGIG (reference sequence). CDR3 DNA: TGTGCCTCTACAGGGGTGTCCTACAATGAGCAGTTCTTC. This encodes CASTGVSYNEQFF.

This chain joins TRBV6-1 and TRBJ2-3; the match to TRBD2 covers 12 bases. The V and J ends lost 7 bases and 3 bases, in that order; junction bases with no gene match: 5. The length of the CDR3 is 15 residues. Germline V gene sequence: CDR1 MNHNS, CDR2 SASEGT. CDR3 DNA sequence: TGTGCCAGCACTTTGACTAGCGGGGGTACAGATACGCAGTATTTT. It codes for CASTLTSGGTDTQYF.

The chain recombines TRBV11-2 with TRBJ2-1, with a weak D call TRBD2 (7 bases). With 0 bases removed from V and 5 bases from J, the gap between germline ends came to 23 bases. Germline-derived CDR1 and CDR2 are SGHAT and FQNNGV. The CDR3 runs 19 residues. Here the CDR3 reads CASSLDLVGGGPKNNEQFF. As DNA, the CDR3 is TGTGCCAGCAGCTTAGATCTTGTAGGGGGAGGGCCGAAGAACAATGAGCAGTTCTTC.

This rearrangement joins TRBV4-3 to TRBJ2-5, with D perhaps TRBD1 (5 bases). The CDR3 runs 15 residues. V was trimmed by 5 bases and J by 1 base, leaving 14 bases between them. CDR1 is LGHNA, CDR2 YSLEER, per germline. The CDR3 DNA follows: TGCGCCAGCAGCGAAGGGGCAGTAGCCCAAGAGACCCAGTACTTC. As protein: CASSEGAVAQETQYF.

This sequence joins TRBV5-4 and TRBJ1-5, with D hard to call. The CDR3 is 15 amino acids. Per the germline V gene, CDR1 is SGHNT and CDR2 is YYREEE (reference sequence). V gave up 0 bases and J gave up 5 bases, with 12 bases separating them. The CDR3 DNA follows: TGTGCCAGCAGCTTGGGTCCCAGAAGCGATCAGCCCCAGCATTTT. This codes for CASSLGPRSDQPQHF.

V is TRBV5-1 and J is TRBJ2-3, with D perhaps matching TRBD2 (6 bases). CDR1 and CDR2 from the germline V gene are SGHRS and YFSETQ. V lost 4 bases and J lost 2, with 11 bases in between. The CDR3 is 14 residues long. As DNA, the CDR3 is TGCGCCAGCAGCCGGGACTTGTCCACAGATACGCAGTATTTT. Translation gives CASSRDLSTDTQYF.

The chain is built from TRBV11-3 and TRBJ2-1; 9 nucleotides line up with TRBD2. Unmatched junction bases numbered 12, after V lost 3 bases and J lost 9 bases. The CDR3 runs to 16 residues. CDR1 and CDR2 from the germline V gene are SGHNT and YENEEA. Written as DNA, the CDR3 is TGTGCCAGCAGCTTGAATGGAGGGGGACTAGCTGGTGAGCAGTTCTTC. The encoded protein is CASSLNGGGLAGEQFF.

This chain connects TRBV9 to TRBJ2-5; D gene ambiguous. The CDR3 has 14 amino acids. V was cut by 4 bases and J by 7 bases, with 17 bases left in between. Germline values: CDR1 SGDLS, CDR2 YYNGEE. The DNA for the CDR3 is TGTGCCAGCAGCCCCCAATCCGGTCTGGGGACCCAGTACTTC. Translated: CASSPQSGLGTQYF.

This clone was seen once. The CDR3 DNA reads TGTGCCAGCAGCCCGGGACACCAAGAGACCCAGTACTTC. It yields the protein CASSPGHQETQYF. J is TRBJ2-5 and V is TRBV11-2; either TRBD1 or TRBD2 may fit D (5 bases each). This CDR3 has 13 amino acids. V lost 5 bases and J 0 bases, leaving 7 bases between the germline ends. Germline V gene data show CDR1 as SGHAT and CDR2 as FQNNGV.

V gene TRBV12-5 combines with J gene TRBJ2-5, with TRBD1 matching 10 bases. CDR1 is LGHNT and CDR2 is FRNRAP in the germline V gene. CDR3 length: 15 amino acids. V trimming: 8 bases; J trimming: 3 bases; junction bases outside the gene matches: 9. This CDR3 is CASSTLGTGEETQYF. CDR3 sequence (DNA): TGTGCTAGTTCAACCCTCGGGACAGGGGAAGAGACCCAGTACTTC.

The rearrangement links TRBV27 to TRBJ2-2; D perhaps matches TRBD1 (7 bases). Trimming took 5 bases from V and 4 from J, leaving 14 bases between them. Germline V gives CDR1 MNHEY, CDR2 SMNVEV (reference sequence). The CDR3 length is 15 residues. The CDR3 region has the DNA TGTGCCAGCAGTCCCAGACAGGGAGGCACCGGGGAGCTGTTTTTT. As protein: CASSPRQGGTGELFF.

The chain carries TRBV29-1 and TRBJ1-3; a possible D gene is TRBD1 (6 bases). Trimming cost V 8 bases and J 0 bases, with 17 bases left between them. This CDR3 region has 15 residues. Germline-derived CDR1 and CDR2 are SQVTM and ANQGSEA. The CDR3 reads CSLGHRYLSGNTIYF. CDR3 nucleotide sequence: TGCAGCTTGGGACACAGGTATCTCTCTGGAAACACCATATATTTT.

The chain uses TRBV7-2 and TRBJ2-7; TRBD1 agrees at 8 bases. The germline V gene encodes CDR1 SGHTA and CDR2 FQGNSA. This CDR3 has 16 residues. With V trimmed by 3 bases and J by 2 bases, 9 bases remained unmatched. The DNA of the CDR3 is TGTGCCAGCAGCTTGCAGGGGGCGACATTAACCTACGAGCAGTACTTC. Amino acid sequence: CASSLQGATLTYEQYF.

V and J are TRBV25-1 and TRBJ1-2; a weak D match, TRBD1 (5 bases). Deletions cut 2 bases from V and 8 bases from J, with 21 bases between. Germline V gives CDR1 MGHDK, CDR2 SYGVNS. There are 16 residues in the CDR3. The CDR3 bases are TGTGCCAGCAGTGAAAGAGGGGCAACCGCCCAATACGGCTACACCTTC. As protein: CASSERGATAQYGYTF.

This chain's CDR3 is CASSLRDRQFF. The CDR3 coding sequence is TGTGCCAGCAGCCTCCGGGACAGGCAGTTCTTC. The V and J genes are TRBV14 and TRBJ2-1; 7 bases align to TRBD1. Trimming cost V 4 bases and J 12 bases; bases outside gene matches: 3. The CDR3 has 11 amino acids. The germline CDR1 and CDR2 sequences are SGHDN and FVKESK.